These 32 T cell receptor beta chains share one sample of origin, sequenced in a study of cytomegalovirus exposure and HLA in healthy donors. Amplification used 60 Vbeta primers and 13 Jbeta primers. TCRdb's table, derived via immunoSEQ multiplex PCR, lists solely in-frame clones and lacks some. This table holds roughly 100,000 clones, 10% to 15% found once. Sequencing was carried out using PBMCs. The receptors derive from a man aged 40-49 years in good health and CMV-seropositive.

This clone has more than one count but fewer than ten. For the CDR3, the DNA is TGTGCCAGCAGTGAACAGGGACTAGCGGGACCCTACGAGCAGTACTTC. Its protein is CASSEQGLAGPYEQYF. The V call is TRBV6-1, the J call TRBJ2-7; 13 bases line up with TRBD2. V lost 2 bases and J lost 2; bases outside the gene matches: 3. The CDR3 has 16 amino acids. CDR1 is MNHNS, CDR2 SASEGT, per germline.

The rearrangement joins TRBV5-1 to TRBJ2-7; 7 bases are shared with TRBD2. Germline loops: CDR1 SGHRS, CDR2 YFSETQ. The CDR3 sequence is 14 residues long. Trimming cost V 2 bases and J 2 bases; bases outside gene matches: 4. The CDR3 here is CASSLGGRAYEQYF. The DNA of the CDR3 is TGCGCCAGCAGCTTAGGAGGGAGGGCCTACGAGCAGTACTTC.

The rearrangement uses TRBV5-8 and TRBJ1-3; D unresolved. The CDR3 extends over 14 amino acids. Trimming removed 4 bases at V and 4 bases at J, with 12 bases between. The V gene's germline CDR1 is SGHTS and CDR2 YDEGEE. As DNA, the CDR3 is TGTGCCAGCAGCCATGCCCCTCGGGGAAACACCATATATTTT. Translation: CASSHAPRGNTIYF.

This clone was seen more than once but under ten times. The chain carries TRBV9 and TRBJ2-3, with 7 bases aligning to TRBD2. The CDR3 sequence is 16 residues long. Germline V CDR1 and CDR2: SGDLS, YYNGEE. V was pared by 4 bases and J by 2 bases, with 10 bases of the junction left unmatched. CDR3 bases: TGTGCCAGCAGCCGGTGGGGGGGGGAAAACACAGATACGCAGTATTTT. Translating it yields CASSRWGGENTDTQYF.

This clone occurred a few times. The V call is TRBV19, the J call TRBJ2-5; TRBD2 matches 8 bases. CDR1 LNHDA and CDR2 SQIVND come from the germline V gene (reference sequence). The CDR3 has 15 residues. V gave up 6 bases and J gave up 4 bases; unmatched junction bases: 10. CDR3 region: CASRRASGLPETQYF. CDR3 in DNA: TGTGCCAGTAGACGAGCTAGCGGGCTCCCAGAGACCCAGTACTTC.

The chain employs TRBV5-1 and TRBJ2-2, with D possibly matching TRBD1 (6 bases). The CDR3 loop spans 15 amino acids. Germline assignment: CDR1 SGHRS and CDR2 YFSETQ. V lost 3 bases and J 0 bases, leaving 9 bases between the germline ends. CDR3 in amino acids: CASSSGHTNTGELFF. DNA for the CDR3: TGCGCCAGCAGCTCGGGACACACGAACACCGGGGAGCTGTTTTTT.

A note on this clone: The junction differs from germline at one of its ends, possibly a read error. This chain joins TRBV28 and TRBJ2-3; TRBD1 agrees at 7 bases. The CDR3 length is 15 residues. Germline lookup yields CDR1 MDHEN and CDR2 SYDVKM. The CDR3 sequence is CASTLGGQHTDTQYF. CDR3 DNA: TGTGCCAGCACTTTAGGGGGACAGCACACAGATACGCAGTATTTT.

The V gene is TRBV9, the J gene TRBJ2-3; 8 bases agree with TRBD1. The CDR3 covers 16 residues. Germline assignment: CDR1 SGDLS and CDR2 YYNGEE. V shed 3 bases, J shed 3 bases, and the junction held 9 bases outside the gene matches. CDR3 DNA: TGTGCCAGCAGCGCTACGACAGGGGTGGGGACAGATACGCAGTATTTT. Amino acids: CASSATTGVGTDTQYF. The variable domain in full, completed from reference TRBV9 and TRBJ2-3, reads DSGVTQTPKHLITATGQRVTLRCSPRSGDLSVYWYQQSLDQGLQFLIQYYNGEERAKGNILERFSAQQFPDLHSELNLSSLELGDSALYFCASSATTGVGTDTQYFGPGTRLTVL.

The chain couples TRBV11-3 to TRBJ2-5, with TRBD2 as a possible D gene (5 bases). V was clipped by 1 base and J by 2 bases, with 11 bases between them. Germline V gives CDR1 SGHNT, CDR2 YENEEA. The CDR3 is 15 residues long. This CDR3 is CASSLGERGQETQYF. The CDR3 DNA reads TGTGCCAGCAGCTTAGGCGAGAGAGGGCAAGAGACCCAGTACTTC.

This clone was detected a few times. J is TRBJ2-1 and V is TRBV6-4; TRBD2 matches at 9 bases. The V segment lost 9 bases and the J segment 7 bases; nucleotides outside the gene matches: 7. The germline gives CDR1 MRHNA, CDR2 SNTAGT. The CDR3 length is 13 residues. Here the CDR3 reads CARLAGRGNEQFF. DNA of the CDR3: TGTGCCAGGCTAGCGGGGAGGGGAAATGAGCAGTTCTTC.

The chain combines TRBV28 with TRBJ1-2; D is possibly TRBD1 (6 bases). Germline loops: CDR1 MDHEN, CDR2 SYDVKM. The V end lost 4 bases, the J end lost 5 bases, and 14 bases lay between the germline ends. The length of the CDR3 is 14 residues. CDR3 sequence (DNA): TGTGCCAGCAGTTCCCCCGGGACAAGTTATGGCTACACCTTC. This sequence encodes CASSSPGTSYGYTF.

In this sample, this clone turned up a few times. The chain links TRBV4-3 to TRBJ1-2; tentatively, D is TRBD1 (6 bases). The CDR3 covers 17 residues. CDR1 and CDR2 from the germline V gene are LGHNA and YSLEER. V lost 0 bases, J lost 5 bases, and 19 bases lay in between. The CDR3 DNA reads TGCGCCAGCAGCCAAGAGACAGGCCAGCTAAAGATGTATGGCTACACCTTC. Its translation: CASSQETGQLKMYGYTF.

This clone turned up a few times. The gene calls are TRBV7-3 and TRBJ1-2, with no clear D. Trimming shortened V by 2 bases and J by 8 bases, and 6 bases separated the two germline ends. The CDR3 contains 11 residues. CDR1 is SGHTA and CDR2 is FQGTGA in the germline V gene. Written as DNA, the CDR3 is TGTGCCAGCAGCTTATCGAGGGGCTACACCTTC. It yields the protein CASSLSRGYTF.

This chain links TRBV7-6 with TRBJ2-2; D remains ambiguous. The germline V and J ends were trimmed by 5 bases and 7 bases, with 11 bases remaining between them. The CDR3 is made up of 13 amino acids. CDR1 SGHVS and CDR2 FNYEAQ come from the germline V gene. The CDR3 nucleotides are TGTGCCAGCAGCCCCAATTTCGGCGGGGAGCTGTTTTTT. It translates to CASSPNFGGELFF.

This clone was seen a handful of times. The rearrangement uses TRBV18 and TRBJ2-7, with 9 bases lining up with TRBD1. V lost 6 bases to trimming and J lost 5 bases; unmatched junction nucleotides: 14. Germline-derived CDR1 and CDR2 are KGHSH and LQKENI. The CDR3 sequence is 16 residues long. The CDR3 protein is CASSPPRDRVDDEQYF. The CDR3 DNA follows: TGTGCCAGCTCGCCCCCGAGGGACAGGGTGGATGACGAGCAGTACTTC.

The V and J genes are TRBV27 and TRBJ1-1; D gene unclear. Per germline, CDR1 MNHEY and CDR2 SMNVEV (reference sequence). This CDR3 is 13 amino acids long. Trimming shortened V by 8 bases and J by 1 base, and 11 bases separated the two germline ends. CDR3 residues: CASCAGRNTEAFF. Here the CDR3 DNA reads TGTGCCAGCTGTGCGGGCCGGAACACTGAAGCTTTCTTT.

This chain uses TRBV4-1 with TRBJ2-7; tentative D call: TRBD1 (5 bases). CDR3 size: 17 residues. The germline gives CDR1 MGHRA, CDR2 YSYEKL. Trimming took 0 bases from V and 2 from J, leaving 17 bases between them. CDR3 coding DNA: TGCGCCAGCAGCCAAGATGGAACAGGCCCAATGACCTACGAGCAGTACTTC. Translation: CASSQDGTGPMTYEQYF.

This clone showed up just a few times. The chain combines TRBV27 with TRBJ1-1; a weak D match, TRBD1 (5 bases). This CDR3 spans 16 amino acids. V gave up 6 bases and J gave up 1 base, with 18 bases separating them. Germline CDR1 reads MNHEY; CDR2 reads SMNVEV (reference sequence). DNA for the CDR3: TGTGCCAGCAGAATGCTCCCCAGGGAGGGGAACACTGAAGCTTTCTTT. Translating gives CASRMLPREGNTEAFF.

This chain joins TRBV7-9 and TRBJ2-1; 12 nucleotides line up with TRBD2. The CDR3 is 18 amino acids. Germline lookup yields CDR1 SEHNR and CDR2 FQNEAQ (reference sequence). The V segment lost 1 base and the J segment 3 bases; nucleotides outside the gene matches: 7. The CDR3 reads CASSLVRLAGGYYNEQFF. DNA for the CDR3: TGTGCCAGCAGCTTAGTTAGGCTAGCGGGAGGGTACTACAATGAGCAGTTCTTC.

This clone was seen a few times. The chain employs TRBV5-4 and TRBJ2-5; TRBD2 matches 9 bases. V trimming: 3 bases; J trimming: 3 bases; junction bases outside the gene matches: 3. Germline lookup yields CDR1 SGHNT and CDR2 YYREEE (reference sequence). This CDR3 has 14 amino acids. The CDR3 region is CASSSIAGEETQYF. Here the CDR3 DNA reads TGTGCCAGCAGCTCGATAGCGGGAGAAGAGACCCAGTACTTC. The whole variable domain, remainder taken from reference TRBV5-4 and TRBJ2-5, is ETGVTQSPTHLIKTRGQQVTLRCSSQSGHNTVSWYQQALGQGPQFIFQYYREEENGRGNFPPRFSGLQFPNYSSELNVNALELDDSALYLCASSSIAGEETQYFGPGTRLLVL.

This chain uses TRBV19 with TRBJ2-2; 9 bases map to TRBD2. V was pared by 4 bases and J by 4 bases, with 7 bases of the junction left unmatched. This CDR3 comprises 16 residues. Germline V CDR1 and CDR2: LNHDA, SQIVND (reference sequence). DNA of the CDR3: TGTGCCAGTAGTAATATTCTAGCGGGGATCACCGGGGAGCTGTTTTTT. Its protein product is CASSNILAGITGELFF. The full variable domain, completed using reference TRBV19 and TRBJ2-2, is DGGITQSPKYLFRKEGQNVTLSCEQNLNHDAMYWYRQDPGQGLRLIYYSQIVNDFQKGDIAEGYSVSREKKESFPLTVTSAQKNPTAFYLCASSNILAGITGELFFGEGSRLTVL.

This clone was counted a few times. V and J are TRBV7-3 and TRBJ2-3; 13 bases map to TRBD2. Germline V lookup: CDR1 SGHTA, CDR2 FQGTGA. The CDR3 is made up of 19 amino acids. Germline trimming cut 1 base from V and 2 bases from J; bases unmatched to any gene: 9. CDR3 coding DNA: TGTGCCAGCAGCTTAAAAGGGACCGGGACTAGCGGGATCACAGATACGCAGTATTTT. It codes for CASSLKGTGTSGITDTQYF.

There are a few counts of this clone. The CDR3 region is CASSFGLYGGELFF. CDR3 sequence (DNA): TGTGCCAGTAGTTTCGGACTGTACGGCGGGGAGCTGTTTTTT. The chain has TRBV19 and TRBJ2-2; maybe TRBD2 (5 bases). Looked up from germline, CDR1 is LNHDA and CDR2 is SQIVND (reference sequence). The CDR3 spans 14 residues. Deletions cut 5 bases from V and 7 bases from J, with 14 bases between.

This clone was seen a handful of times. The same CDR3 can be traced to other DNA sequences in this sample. The CDR3 region has the DNA TGTGCCAGTAGTACCCGGACTAGCGGTCTCTCCGAGCAGTACTTC. It codes for CASSTRTSGLSEQYF. The genes are TRBV19 and TRBJ2-7, with 10 nucleotides matching TRBD2. V lost 4 bases to trimming and J lost 6 bases; unmatched junction nucleotides: 9. In germline, CDR1 is LNHDA, CDR2 SQIVND (reference sequence). The CDR3 is 15 amino acids.

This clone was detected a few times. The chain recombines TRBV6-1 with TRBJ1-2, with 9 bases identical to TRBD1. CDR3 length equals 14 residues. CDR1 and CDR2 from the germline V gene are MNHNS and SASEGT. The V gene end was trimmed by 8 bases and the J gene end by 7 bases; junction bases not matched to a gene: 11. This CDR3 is CASLTGGAGSGYTF. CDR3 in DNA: TGTGCCAGCCTTACAGGGGGCGCAGGGTCTGGCTACACCTTC.

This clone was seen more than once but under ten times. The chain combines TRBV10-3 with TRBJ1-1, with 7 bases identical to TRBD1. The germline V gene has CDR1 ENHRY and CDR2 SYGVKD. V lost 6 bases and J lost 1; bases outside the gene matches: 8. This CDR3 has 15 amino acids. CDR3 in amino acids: CAIRMEQGPNTEAFF. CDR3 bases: TGTGCCATCAGGATGGAACAGGGGCCGAACACTGAAGCTTTCTTT.

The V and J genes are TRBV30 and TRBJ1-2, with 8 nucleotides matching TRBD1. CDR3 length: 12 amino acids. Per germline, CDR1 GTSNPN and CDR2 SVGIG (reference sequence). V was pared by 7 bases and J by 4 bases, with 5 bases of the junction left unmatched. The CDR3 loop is CAYTGGAYGYTF. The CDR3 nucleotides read TGTGCCTATACAGGGGGGGCCTATGGCTACACCTTC.

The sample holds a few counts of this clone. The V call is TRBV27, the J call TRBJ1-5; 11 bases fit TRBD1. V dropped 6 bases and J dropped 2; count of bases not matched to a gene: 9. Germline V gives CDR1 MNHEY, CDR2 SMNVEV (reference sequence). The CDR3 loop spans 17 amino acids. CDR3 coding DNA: TGTGCCAGCAGGGACAGGGGGCGCGGAGATGGCAATCAGCCCCAGCATTTT. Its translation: CASRDRGRGDGNQPQHF.

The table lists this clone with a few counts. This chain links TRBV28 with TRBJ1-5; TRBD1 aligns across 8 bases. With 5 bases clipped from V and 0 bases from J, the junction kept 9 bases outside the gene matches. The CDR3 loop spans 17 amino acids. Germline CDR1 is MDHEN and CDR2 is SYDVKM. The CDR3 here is CASSGTGPRISNQPQHF. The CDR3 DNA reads TGTGCCAGCAGTGGGACAGGCCCCAGGATTAGCAATCAGCCCCAGCATTTT.

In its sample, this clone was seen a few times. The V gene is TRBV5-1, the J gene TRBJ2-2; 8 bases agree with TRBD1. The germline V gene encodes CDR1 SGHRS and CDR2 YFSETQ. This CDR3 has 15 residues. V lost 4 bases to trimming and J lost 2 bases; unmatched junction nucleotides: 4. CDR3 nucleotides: TGCGCCAGCAGCACAGGGGGATTAAACACCGGGGAGCTGTTTTTT. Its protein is CASSTGGLNTGELFF.

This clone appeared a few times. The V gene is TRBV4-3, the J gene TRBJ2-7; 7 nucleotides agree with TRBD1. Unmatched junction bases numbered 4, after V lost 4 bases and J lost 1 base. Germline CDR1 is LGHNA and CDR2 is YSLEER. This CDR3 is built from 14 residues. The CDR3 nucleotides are TGCGCCAGCAGCCGAGAGACAGGGTCCTACGAGCAGTACTTC. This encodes CASSRETGSYEQYF.

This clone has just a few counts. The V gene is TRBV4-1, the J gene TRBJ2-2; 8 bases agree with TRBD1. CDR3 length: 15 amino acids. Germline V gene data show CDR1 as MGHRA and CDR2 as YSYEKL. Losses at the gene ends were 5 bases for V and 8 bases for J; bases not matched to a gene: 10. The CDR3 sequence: CASSDLHRGIGELFF. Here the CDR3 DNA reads TGCGCCAGCAGCGACCTACACAGGGGGATAGGGGAGCTGTTTTTT.